This T cell receptor (beta chain) is from a study of blood T cell repertoires in COVID-19. Trimming removed 2 bases at V and 7 bases at J, with 12 bases between. Germline V gene data show CDR1 as KGHSH and CDR2 as LQKENI. This CDR3 is 13 amino acids long. Profiling relied on immunoSEQ multiplex PCR, and the TCRdb table lists in-frame clones only, not all of them. The data contain 150,000 to 200,000 clones, roughly 89% of them singletons. Everyone who took part was roughly 18 to 89 years old, and they came from about two dozen US areas. Someone with COVID-19 had been met by exposed participants within 2 weeks before study entry.

The chain links TRBV18 to TRBJ2-7, with D possibly matching TRBD2 (6 bases). What was sequenced was PBMCs or T cells enriched from blood (not recorded which). The source is a woman younger than 45 who had been exposed to COVID-19. CDR3 in amino acids: CASSPGVAGEQYF. CDR3 nucleotide sequence: TGTGCCAGCTCACCAGGGGTCGCGGGAGAGCAGTACTTC.